This TCR beta chain was found in a study of T cells in Graves' hyperthyroidism and ophthalmopathy. The study, taken as a whole, reports: The model's output predicted ophthalmopathy at a median of roughly 6 months prior to onset. Researchers report that a 13 V-J model separated ophthalmopathy from stable hyperthyroidism. Most clonotypes expanded in the thyroid (above 0.001) were also present in blood.

Patients showing uncontrolled infection, other autoimmune disease, pregnancy or lactation were ineligible. Using RNA transcripts as the source, TCR beta CDR3 regions were amplified. First-round RT-PCR of the TCR CDR3 relied on the HTBI primer set. TCRdb reanalysed the multiplex PCR reads using MiXCR and keeps one entry per CDR3 protein. The sample has 480,000 or so distinct CDR3 sequences, around 43% seen once; the top ten hold approximately 44%. This clonotype has more than one count but fewer than ten. Antigen specificity is unknown. Sequenced sample: peripheral blood or thyroid tissue (not recorded which). The sequence came from an adult woman with Graves' disease, either hyperthyroidism or ophthalmopathy (not recorded which).

In DNA, the CDR3 is TGCGCCAGCAGCCATATGGGAGATCAGCCCCAGCATTTT. This encodes CASSHMGDQPQHF. The V and J genes are TRBV4-1 and TRBJ1-5; no reliable D call. Germline V CDR1 and CDR2: MGHRA, YSYEKL. Deletions cut 3 bases from V and 5 bases from J, with 8 bases between. The CDR3 loop spans 13 amino acids.